This T cell receptor beta chain was identified in a study of Ad26.COV2.S vaccination and SARS-CoV-2 variants. Background on the study: Within the COV1001 Ad26.COV2.S trial arm, the donor was enrolled. The study gave Ad26.COV2.S intramuscularly, once or twice 56 days apart.

As for treatment: roughly 18 received Ad26.COV2.S at low or high dose, single or two shots; five or six received placebo; per-sample allocation not given. Collection of samples fell on day 63 after the first vaccine or placebo injection. In Boston, an adult donor aged 18-55 years took part. Study-wide findings and caveats: Reportedly, after vaccination the spike-specific CD8+ and CD4+ T cell responses displayed substantial breadth.

CDR1 and CDR2 from the germline V gene are SGHKS and YYEKEE (reference sequence). This CDR3 has 17 residues. V was cut by 4 bases and J by 4 bases, with 23 bases left in between. Regarding this clone: Its antigen remains unknown.

Sequencing was performed with immunoSEQ multiplex PCR; in TCRdb, only in-frame clones are kept and a portion is missing. Of about 280,000 clones listed, approximately 89% are singletons. Here the sequenced sample was peripheral blood, taken in a trial of Ad26.COV2.S vaccine versus placebo. V usage is TRBV5-5 and J usage is TRBJ1-2; D remains unclear. The source of this sequence is a person aged 18-65 years who received the Ad26.COV2.S COVID-19 vaccine or a placebo. In DNA form, the CDR3 reads TGTGCCAGCAGCGATGCAGCCAGACCCCAACTTCCCTATGGCTACACCTTC. It encodes CASSDAARPQLPYGYTF.